This T cell receptor (beta chain) originates from a study of cytomegalovirus exposure and HLA in healthy donors. The wider study: Of all 360 or so donors who were genotyped, roughly 81% belonged to the Caucasian-associated ancestry cluster.

Germline V gene data show CDR1 as SGHRS and CDR2 as YFSETQ. Deletions cut 4 bases from V and 0 bases from J, with 14 bases between. The CDR3 extends over 15 amino acids. Study-wide findings and caveats: Most TCR sequences were rare, but some public TCRs occurred in many donors. There was a cluster of highly shared sequence variants that was likely a sequencing artifact.

Researchers ran the PCR with 60 Vbeta and 13 Jbeta primers. Sequencing was performed with immunoSEQ multiplex PCR; in TCRdb, only in-frame clones are kept and a portion is missing. The sample yields about 100,000 clones, roughly 88% seen once. In the case of this clone: Its matching antigen is unknown.

Source material: PBMCs. The clonotype was recovered from a woman under 30 in good health and CMV-seronegative. The rearrangement joins TRBV5-1 to TRBJ2-7; D gene uncertain. The CDR3: CASSQIDRSSYEQYF. CDR3 nucleotides: TGCGCCAGCAGCCAAATCGACCGGAGCTCCTACGAGCAGTACTTC.